The TCR beta chain described here comes from a study of blood T cell repertoires in COVID-19. Background on the study: Italy, Spain and the United States were the sources of the convalescent and acute COVID-19 samples.

TCRdb's copy holds only in-frame clones and misses some; the assay was immunoSEQ multiplex PCR. The sample has 210,000 or so clones; 75% to 90% are singletons. CDR1 SEHNR and CDR2 FQNEAQ come from the germline V gene (reference sequence). The length of the CDR3 is 10 residues. V shed 5 bases and J shed 7 bases, with 4 bases lying between them. Participants came from fewer than 25 US areas, aged about 18 to 100 years. The gene calls are TRBV7-9 and TRBJ2-3; D is ambiguous. Sequences were obtained from PBMCs or T cells enriched from blood (not recorded which). This TCR was sampled from a woman younger than 45 who had been exposed to COVID-19. CDR3 loop: CASSHYTQYF. For the CDR3, the DNA is TGTGCCAGCAGCCACTATACGCAGTATTTT.